This T cell receptor (beta chain) originates from a study of blood T cell repertoires in COVID-19 (TCRdb year 2020). Study-level background: Samples from collaborators originated in the United States, Italy and Spain and spanned both the acute and convalescent phases of COVID-19. The prospective study material was composed of cDNA or gDNA derived from T cells, B-cell-depleted T cells, or PBMCs. Subjects who had been exposed to COVID-19, were actively infected with it, or had recovered from it provided the deeply sampled blood TCRbeta repertoires that made up the dataset. A freely available public database, intended as a resource for researchers studying the immune response to SARS-CoV-2, is where the repertoires were released. The samples were drawn from two sources: the first 160 participants of the ongoing ImmuneRACE study, and 1,254 subjects contributed by 6 global collaborators. Sample metadata almost always included a de-identified subject ID, COVID-19 status, age in years and sex. Where available, HLA class I and class II types were obtained from metadata supplied by the sample provider rather than from assay-based typing. Overall study outcomes, separate from this receptor: The amount of clinical and demographic metadata varied by source and participant and was provided uncurated.

In the case of this clone: There is no known antigen for this receptor. No quality values exist for individual bases; no much larger clone is one base distant.

TCRbeta CDR3 regions were amplified from genomic DNA by means of the immunoSEQ Assay, a bias-controlled multiplex PCR. As for the original processing: The number of nucleated cells in each sample was estimated from the amplification of reference gene primers within the assay. To quantify the absolute abundance of each unique TCRbeta CDR3 rearrangement, sequence reads were collapsed and filtered. Productive Simpson clonality was computed per sample as the square root of Simpson's diversity index over productive rearrangements. In its TCRdb copy, this immuneACCESS table keeps in-frame sequences only and misses some clones. Where compared with another copy, unresolved V genes explain less than half of these, and the others have no known cause. V, J and clone size are those of that table, while D and trimming were read from the DNA. This sample comprises about 150,000 clones, around 84% of them detected only once. The ten largest clones represent around 7.1% of the sample.

Trimming at the junction amounts to 2 bases on V and 0 bases on J, and the germline ends lie 8 bases apart. CDR1 and CDR2, looked up from the germline V gene, are KGHSH and LQKENI. Spanning cysteine to phenylalanine, the CDR3 consists of 15 amino acids. The read is trimmed to its CDR3 DNA, 45 bases read in frame from base 1. In the prospective study, participants were roughly 18 to 95 years old, resided in fewer than 25 geographic areas of the United States, and were enrolled through a virtual design. To assign participants to cohorts, the prospective study relied on clinical history that participants themselves reported in a screening survey and a study questionnaire. For ImmuneRACE Cohort 3, a participant was defined as recovered based on two consecutive negative NP/OP PCR tests, clearance by a healthcare professional, or resolution of symptoms. In the prospective study, mobile phlebotomists collected whole blood, serum and a nasopharyngeal or oropharyngeal swab from each participant. Prospective study participants could optionally give additional blood draws and questionnaires over an approximately 2-month period. Before DNA extraction, blood samples from the prospective study were shipped at room temperature or frozen.

Sequencing used PBMCs or T cells enriched from blood (not recorded which). This receptor was obtained from a man aged 50-60 years who had recovered from COVID-19. The chain was built from TRBV18 and TRBJ2-1, and perhaps TRBD2 as D gene, on 5 matching bases. The nucleotide sequence reads as follows: TGTGCCAGCTCACCAAGCGGCATCTCCTACAATGAGCAGTTCTTC. Translated, it reads CASSPSGISYNEQFF.